This is a list of T cell receptor beta chains from one sample in a study of blood T cell repertoires in COVID-19. The assay was immunoSEQ multiplex PCR, and TCRdb's table has in-frame clones only and misses some. The sample lists under 450,000 clones, about 89% occurring once. Material for sequencing was PBMCs or T cells enriched from blood (not recorded which). These receptors were taken from a man younger than 40 who had recovered from COVID-19. CDR3s include the opening cysteine and the closing phenylalanine or tryptophan. The D gene is left open where the match is weak. Clone size is stated in some rows and not others, as once, few, many or a class when expanded.

d_call j_call v_call clone_size cdr3_aa cdr3_nt
TRBD1 TRBJ1-4 TRBV4-1 . CASSLSGTANEKLFF TGCGCCAGCAGCCTTTCCGGGACAGCTAATGAAAAACTGTTTTTT
TRBD2 TRBJ2-3 TRBV9 . CASSAPSGGKLSTDTQYF TGTGCCAGCAGCGCCCCCAGCGGGGGGAAACTTAGCACAGATACGCAGTATTTT
. TRBJ2-2 TRBV10-1 . CASSDLGENTGELFF TGCGCCAGCAGTGATTTAGGGGAAAACACCGGGGAGCTGTTTTTT
. TRBJ1-5 TRBV27 once CASSFGQGTNQPQHF TGTGCCAGCAGTTTTGGTCAGGGGACCAATCAGCCCCAGCATTTT
. TRBJ1-6 TRBV13 . CASSSRGDLSPLHF TGTGCCAGCAGCTCGCGGGGGGACCTAAGTCCCCTCCACTTT
TRBD1 TRBJ2-4 TRBV27 . CASSLSWGQGIKNIQYF TGTGCCAGCAGTTTAAGTTGGGGACAGGGAATCAAAAACATTCAGTACTTC
. TRBJ2-3 TRBV9 . CASSVAQTRDTQYF TGTGCCAGCAGCGTAGCCCAGACTAGAGATACGCAGTATTTT
TRBD1 TRBJ1-2 TRBV10-2 . CASTNRGHGYTF TGCGCCAGCACCAACAGGGGGCATGGCTACACCTTC
. TRBJ1-5 TRBV6-5 . CASSLDRFGQPQHF TGTGCCAGCAGCCTAGACAGGTTCGGCCAGCCCCAGCATTTT
. TRBJ1-5 TRBV18 once CASSPGREQPQHF TGTGCCAGCTCACCGGGGAGGGAACAGCCCCAGCATTTT
. TRBJ1-1 TRBV6-4 . CASRYSTSNTEAFF TGTGCCAGCAGGTACAGCACCTCGAACACTGAAGCTTTCTTT
. TRBJ2-2 TRBV9 . CASSVEQANTGELFF TGTGCCAGCAGCGTAGAACAGGCGAACACCGGGGAGCTGTTTTTT
TRBD2 TRBJ2-1 TRBV12-5 . CASGSFERGGLEQFF TGTGCTAGTGGTTCCTTCGAGCGGGGGGGCCTTGAGCAGTTCTTC
. TRBJ2-3 TRBV4-3 once CASSPVPSGVDTQYF TGCGCCAGCAGCCCCGTTCCCTCGGGTGTAGATACGCAGTATTTT
. TRBJ1-3 TRBV12-5 . CASGLSLYTIYF TGTGCTAGTGGTTTATCCTTATACACCATATATTTT
. TRBJ1-1 TRBV6-4 . CASSASGDTEAFF TGTGCCAGCAGTGCATCAGGGGACACTGAAGCTTTCTTT
TRBD1 TRBJ1-5 TRBV19 few CASSDTGEWGNQPQHF TGTGCCAGTAGTGACACAGGGGAGTGGGGCAATCAGCCCCAGCATTTT
. TRBJ1-4 TRBV21-1 . CASSKRGGVGGRPTNEKLFF TGTGCCAGCAGCAAACGAGGAGGAGTGGGGGGGAGACCAACTAATGAAAAACTGTTTTTT
TRBD1 TRBJ1-4 TRBV9 . CASSVGDRDKEKLFF TGTGCCAGCAGCGTAGGAGACAGGGACAAAGAAAAACTGTTTTTT
. TRBJ2-7 TRBV12-5 . CASGSGSYEQYF TGTGCTAGTGGTTCCGGGTCCTACGAGCAGTACTTC
TRBD1 TRBJ1-2 TRBV5-4 . CASGAPGQGASYGYTF TGTGCCAGCGGTGCCCCGGGACAGGGGGCTAGCTATGGCTACACCTTC
. TRBJ1-1 TRBV7-3 . CASSLSDFEAFF TGTGCCAGCAGCTTATCGGACTTTGAAGCTTTCTTT
TRBD2 TRBJ2-3 TRBV10-3 . CAISDGKRGFKDTQYF TGTGCCATCAGTGATGGGAAGCGGGGCTTTAAAGATACGCAGTATTTT
. TRBJ2-5 TRBV27 . CASRRDTEETQYF TGTGCCAGCCGACGGGACACCGAAGAGACCCAGTACTTC
. TRBJ2-1 TRBV7-3 . CASSLKPSDEQFF TGTGCCAGCAGCTTAAAGCCTAGCGATGAGCAGTTCTTC
TRBD1 TRBJ1-5 TRBV2 . CACLRDRGGQPQHF TGTGCCTGTCTTAGGGACAGGGGGGGACAGCCCCAGCATTTT
. TRBJ2-5 TRBV12-3/TRBV12-4 . CASSFGGAETQYF TGTGCCAGCAGTTTTGGGGGCGCGGAGACCCAGTACTTC
. TRBJ1-2 TRBV19 . CASSIWRQAPRGYTF TGTGCCAGTAGTATTTGGCGACAGGCCCCGAGGGGCTACACCTTC
. TRBJ1-1 TRBV30 . CACSRGMNTEAFF TGTGCCTGTAGCAGGGGCATGAACACTGAAGCTTTCTTT
TRBD1 TRBJ1-3 TRBV7-9 . CASSFTGAGNTIYF TGTGCCAGCAGCTTTACAGGGGCCGGAAACACCATATATTTT
TRBD1 TRBJ2-2 TRBV10-1 . CASSDLGTGGADTGELFF TGCGCCAGCAGTGACTTAGGGACAGGGGGCGCCGACACCGGGGAGCTGTTTTTT
. TRBJ1-1 TRBV3-1/TRBV3-2 . CASSQGGANTEAFF TGTGCCAGCAGCCAGGGTGGGGCGAACACTGAAGCTTTCTTT
. TRBJ1-4 TRBV4-3 . CASSQDSFGVQGGGTNEKLFF TGCGCCAGCAGCCAAGATAGTTTTGGGGTACAGGGCGGGGGAACTAATGAAAAACTGTTTTTT
. TRBJ1-2 TRBV4-1 once CASSQDQSVNYGYTF TGCGCCAGCAGCCAAGATCAGTCAGTTAACTATGGCTACACCTTC
TRBD1 TRBJ1-2 TRBV2 once CASSEYRGSTNYGYTF TGTGCCAGCAGTGAGTACAGGGGTTCCACCAACTATGGCTACACCTTC
TRBD1 TRBJ2-7 TRBV27 . CASSLAGQGKEQYF TGTGCCAGCAGTTTAGCGGGACAGGGGAAGGAGCAGTACTTC
. TRBJ1-6 TRBV2 . CATIQGWGSPLHF TGTGCCACAATACAGGGCTGGGGTTCACCCCTCCACTTT
TRBD1 TRBJ2-3 TRBV6-2/TRBV6-3 . CASSYDRAAVDTQYF TGTGCCAGCAGTTACGACAGGGCGGCAGTAGATACGCAGTATTTT
TRBD1 TRBJ1-6 TRBV27 . CASSGTGLSNSPLHF TGTGCCAGCAGTGGGACAGGGTTAAGTAATTCACCCCTCCACTTT
TRBD1 TRBJ1-1 TRBV11-3 . CASSARGLNTEAFF TGTGCCAGCAGCGCCAGGGGGCTCAACACTGAAGCTTTCTTT
. TRBJ1-2 TRBV13 . CASSPRETYGYTF TGTGCCAGCAGCCCGCGGGAGACCTATGGCTACACCTTC
. TRBJ1-5 TRBV15 . CATSRDFSNQPQHF TGTGCCACCAGCAGAGACTTTAGCAATCAGCCCCAGCATTTT
. TRBJ1-4 TRBV29-1 . CSVLGQPTNEKLFF TGCAGCGTCCTCGGACAGCCAACTAATGAAAAACTGTTTTTT
TRBD1 TRBJ2-7 TRBV7-8 once CASSYPGQGIYEQYF TGTGCCAGCAGCTATCCGGGACAGGGGATATACGAGCAGTACTTC
. TRBJ2-5 TRBV20-1 . CSAHDSETQYF TGCAGTGCCCACGACAGTGAGACCCAGTACTTC
TRBD1 TRBJ1-2 TRBV25-1 . CASQGQGRGYTF TGTGCCAGCCAGGGACAGGGACGTGGCTACACCTTC
. TRBJ2-2 TRBV10-3 . CAITSSGHRAGELFF TGTGCCATCACGTCCTCGGGTCACCGGGCCGGGGAGCTGTTTTTT
TRBD2 TRBJ2-2 TRBV7-9 few CASSYTLGLAGGELFF TGTGCCAGCAGTTACACATTGGGACTAGCGGGCGGGGAGCTGTTTTTT
. TRBJ1-2 TRBV5-1 . CASSLGAGNDYTF TGCGCCAGCAGCTTGGGTGCAGGGAACGACTACACCTTC
. TRBJ1-5 TRBV18 . CASSPPYQPQHF TGTGCCAGCTCACCACCCTACCAGCCCCAGCATTTT
. TRBJ2-6 TRBV18 . CASSYRRISGANVLTF TGTGCCAGCTCATATCGCAGAATCTCTGGGGCCAACGTCCTGACTTTC
. TRBJ1-2 TRBV6-5 . CASSYGTNYGYTF TGTGCCAGCAGTTACGGCACGAACTATGGCTACACCTTC
. TRBJ2-5 TRBV18 . CASSPSGTQETQYF TGTGCCAGCTCACCATCGGGTACCCAAGAGACCCAGTACTTC
. TRBJ1-6 TRBV3-1/TRBV3-2 . CASSMGTGPSPLHF TGTGCCAGCAGCATGGGAACAGGGCCTTCACCCCTCCACTTT
. TRBJ2-6 TRBV4-3 few CASSQAYSGANVLTF TGCGCCAGCAGCCAAGCCTACTCTGGGGCCAACGTCCTGACTTTC
. TRBJ1-5 TRBV7-2 . CASSLSFNQPQHF TGTGCCAGCAGCTTATCCTTCAATCAGCCCCAGCATTTT